These 14 T cell receptor beta chains originate from one sample sequenced in a study of blood T cell repertoires in COVID-19. TCRdb's copy holds only in-frame clones and misses some; the assay was immunoSEQ multiplex PCR. The table lists about 250,000 clones, about 90% of them singletons, with over 1.1% in the top ten. Sequencing was performed on peripheral blood. The receptors derive from a man older than 75 with acute or convalescent COVID-19.

The chain couples TRBV5-8 to TRBJ2-1; 9 bases agree with TRBD2. J lost 8 bases, V lost 1 base, and 13 bases had no gene match. Germline V gives CDR1 SGHTS, CDR2 YDEGEE. The CDR3 loop spans 17 amino acids. The CDR3 reads CASSLRRGGGAFDEQFF. Here the CDR3 DNA reads TGTGCCAGCAGCTTGCGAAGGGGCGGGGGGGCTTTCGATGAGCAGTTCTTC.

The V gene is TRBV2, the J gene TRBJ2-7; 7 bases are a match to TRBD1. This CDR3 region has 14 residues. V shed 7 bases and J 0 bases; nucleotides not matched to a gene: 6. Germline-derived CDR1 and CDR2 are SNHLY and FYNNEI. The CDR3 sequence is CASNGQVSSYEQYF. CDR3 sequence (DNA): TGTGCCAGCAACGGACAGGTGAGCTCCTACGAGCAGTACTTC.

The rearrangement uses TRBV13 and TRBJ1-1, with 8 bases fitting TRBD1. The CDR3 loop spans 17 amino acids. V lost 4 bases to trimming and J lost 5 bases; unmatched junction nucleotides: 15. Germline V gives CDR1 PRHDT, CDR2 FYEKMQ (reference sequence). CDR3 amino acids: CASSSKPGTGRRTEAFF. In nucleotides, the CDR3 is TGTGCCAGCAGCTCAAAACCCGGGACAGGTCGGAGAACTGAAGCTTTCTTT.

On this clone itself: Other DNA variants within this sample encode the same CDR3. This rearrangement joins TRBV28 to TRBJ2-3, with TRBD2 matching over 7 bases. CDR1 and CDR2 (germline): MDHEN, SYDVKM. V lost 6 bases and J lost 3; bases outside the gene matches: 3. This CDR3 contains 13 residues. The CDR3 loop reads CASSTGGTDTQYF. In nucleotides, the CDR3 is TGTGCCAGCAGCACCGGGGGGACAGATACGCAGTATTTT.

This sequence joins TRBV4-2 and TRBJ2-1; D not certain. Trimming took 0 bases from V and 6 from J, leaving 15 bases between them. This CDR3 region has 16 residues. CDR1 is LGHNA and CDR2 is YNFKEQ in the germline V gene. Here the CDR3 DNA reads TGTGCCAGCAGCCAAGATTTCTCGGCTAGTTCCAATGAGCAGTTCTTC. Translating it yields CASSQDFSASSNEQFF.

V gene TRBV29-1 combines with J gene TRBJ2-1; 14 nucleotides align to TRBD2. The germline V gene has CDR1 SQVTM and CDR2 ANQGSEA. Losses at the gene ends were 7 bases for V and 5 bases for J; bases not matched to a gene: 13. The CDR3 covers 17 residues. The CDR3 sequence: CSAGGTSGSRGDNEQFF. CDR3 bases: TGCAGCGCTGGTGGGACTAGCGGGAGTAGAGGGGACAATGAGCAGTTCTTC.

V and J are TRBV7-9 and TRBJ1-6; D possibly corresponds to TRBD1 (6 bases). V lost 5 bases, J lost 7 bases, and 12 bases lay in between. The germline V gene has CDR1 SEHNR and CDR2 FQNEAQ (reference sequence). The CDR3 is 14 residues long. The CDR3: CASSQEDSNSPLHF. CDR3 DNA sequence: TGTGCCAGCAGCCAGGAGGACAGCAATTCACCCCTCCACTTT.

J is TRBJ2-1 and V is TRBV7-3; D is unclear. The V end lost 4 bases, the J end lost 6 bases, and 10 bases lay between the germline ends. Germline CDR1 reads SGHTA; CDR2 reads FQGTGA. CDR3 length equals 13 residues. The CDR3 reads CASSSPTRNEQFF. The DNA for the CDR3 is TGTGCCAGCAGCTCACCTACTCGCAATGAGCAGTTCTTC.

This chain joins TRBV19 and TRBJ1-2, with 7 bases that match TRBD1. The CDR3 sequence is 15 residues long. In germline, CDR1 is LNHDA, CDR2 SQIVND (reference sequence). The CDR3 coding sequence is TGTGCGGTCCGGGACAGAGGGGGCTCTAACTATGGCTACACCTTC. This translates into CAVRDRGGSNYGYTF.

The V gene is TRBV10-2, the J gene TRBJ2-4; tentative D call: TRBD1 (6 bases). Germline loops: CDR1 WSHSY, CDR2 SAAADI. CDR3 length: 14 residues. V shed 3 bases and J shed 5 bases, with 11 bases lying between them. This CDR3 is CASSEQGNQNIQYF. As DNA, the CDR3 is TGCGCCAGCAGTGAACAGGGAAATCAAAACATTCAGTACTTC.

The chain recombines TRBV12-3 or TRBV12-4 with TRBJ1-1; TRBD1 agrees at 8 bases. V shed 6 bases and J 7 bases; nucleotides not matched to a gene: 7. This CDR3 has 13 residues. The CDR3 coding sequence is TGTGCCAGCAGCCCTGACAGGGGTCGTGAAGCTTTCTTT. This gives the protein CASSPDRGREAFF.

The J gene is TRBJ2-1, the V gene TRBV7-2; no clear D. Trimming removed 7 bases at V and 5 bases at J, with 12 bases between. Germline V gene sequence: CDR1 SGHTA, CDR2 FQGNSA. The CDR3 totals 13 residues. Written as DNA, the CDR3 is TGTGCCAGCAACTACCTTGTTAACAATGAGCAGTTCTTC. Encoded protein: CASNYLVNNEQFF.

This chain joins TRBV4-2 and TRBJ1-1, with D possibly matching TRBD1 (5 bases). Germline values: CDR1 LGHNA, CDR2 YNFKEQ. This CDR3 is 16 amino acids long. The V and J ends lost 0 bases and 1 base respectively, with 12 bases between them. The chain's CDR3 is CASSQEVRGTNTEAFF. The CDR3 coding sequence is TGTGCCAGCAGCCAAGAAGTTCGGGGGACGAACACTGAAGCTTTCTTT.

The chain has TRBV4-2 and TRBJ2-3; 10 nucleotides align to TRBD2. The CDR3 is made up of 17 amino acids. V lost 1 base, J lost 2 bases, and 6 bases stayed unmatched. The germline V gene encodes CDR1 LGHNA and CDR2 YNFKEQ. The CDR3 DNA reads TGTGCCAGCAGCCAAGTTTCGCTAGCGGGGGCCACAGATACGCAGTATTTT. Protein sequence: CASSQVSLAGATDTQYF.